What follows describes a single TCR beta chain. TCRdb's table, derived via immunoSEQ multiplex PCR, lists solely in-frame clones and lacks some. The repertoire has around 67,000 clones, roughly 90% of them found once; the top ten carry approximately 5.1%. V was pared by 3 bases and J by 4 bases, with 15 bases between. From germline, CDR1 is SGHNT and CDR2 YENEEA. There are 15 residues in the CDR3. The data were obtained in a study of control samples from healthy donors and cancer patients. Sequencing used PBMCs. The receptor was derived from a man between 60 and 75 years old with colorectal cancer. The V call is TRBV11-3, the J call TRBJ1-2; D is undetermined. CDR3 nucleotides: TGTGCCAGCAGCTTCCTTGACTTGGGCGGCTATGGCTACACCTTC. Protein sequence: CASSFLDLGGYGYTF.